Described below is a single TCR beta chain sequence and its context. Germline lookup yields CDR1 PRHDT and CDR2 FYEKMQ (reference sequence). Trimming removed 4 bases from V and 4 bases from J; junction bases left unmatched: 3. This CDR3 comprises 15 residues. The data were obtained in a study of blood T cell repertoires in COVID-19. Produced via immunoSEQ multiplex PCR; TCRdb's table is partial and in-frame only. The table lists 240,000 or so clones, approximately 86% of them singletons, with around 2.9% in the top ten. This sequence originates from a woman aged 25 to 45 who had recovered from COVID-19. The sequenced sample was peripheral blood. This rearrangement joins TRBV13 to TRBJ1-4; 10 bases match TRBD1. DNA for the CDR3: TGTGCCAGCAGCTCCGGGACAGGGGATAATGAAAAACTGTTTTTT. Protein: CASSSGTGDNEKLFF.